This T cell receptor (beta chain) derives from a study of CD8 T cells in Susac syndrome. Random hexamers were used to reverse transcribe the RNA input (about 0.5 to 1 ug). TCRdb re-analysed the immunoSEQ multiplex PCR reads in MiXCR, keeping a single row per CDR3 protein. The sample lists around 190,000 distinct CDR3 sequences; 90% to 95% were seen once. The source is a human donor with Susac syndrome. Sequencing was carried out using CD4+ T cells from PBMCs.

The CDR3 DNA is TGTGCCAGCAGTTTTGACATCACCTACGAGCAGTACTTC. Translating it yields CASSFDITYEQYF. V is TRBV12-3 or TRBV12-4 and J is TRBJ2-7, with D uncertain. Trimming took 3 bases from V and 2 from J, leaving 8 bases between them. The CDR3 consists of 13 residues.